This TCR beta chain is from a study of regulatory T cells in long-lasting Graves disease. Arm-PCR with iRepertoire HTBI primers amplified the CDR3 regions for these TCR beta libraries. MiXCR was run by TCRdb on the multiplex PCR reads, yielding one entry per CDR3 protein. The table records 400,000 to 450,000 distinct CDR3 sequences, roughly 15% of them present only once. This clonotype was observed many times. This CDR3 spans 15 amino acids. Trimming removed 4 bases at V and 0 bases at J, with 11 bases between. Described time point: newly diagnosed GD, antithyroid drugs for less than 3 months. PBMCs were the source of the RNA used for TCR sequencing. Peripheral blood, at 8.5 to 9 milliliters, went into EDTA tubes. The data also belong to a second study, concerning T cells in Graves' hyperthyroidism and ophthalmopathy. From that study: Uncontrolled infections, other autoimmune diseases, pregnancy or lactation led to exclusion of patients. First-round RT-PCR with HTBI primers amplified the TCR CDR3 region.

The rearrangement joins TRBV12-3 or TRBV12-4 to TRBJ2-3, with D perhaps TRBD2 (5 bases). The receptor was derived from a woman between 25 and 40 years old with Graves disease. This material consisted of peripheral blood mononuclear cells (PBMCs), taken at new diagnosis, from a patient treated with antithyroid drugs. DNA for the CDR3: TGTGCCAGCAGTTACCCGGGGATTAGCACAGATACGCAGTATTTT. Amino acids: CASSYPGISTDTQYF.